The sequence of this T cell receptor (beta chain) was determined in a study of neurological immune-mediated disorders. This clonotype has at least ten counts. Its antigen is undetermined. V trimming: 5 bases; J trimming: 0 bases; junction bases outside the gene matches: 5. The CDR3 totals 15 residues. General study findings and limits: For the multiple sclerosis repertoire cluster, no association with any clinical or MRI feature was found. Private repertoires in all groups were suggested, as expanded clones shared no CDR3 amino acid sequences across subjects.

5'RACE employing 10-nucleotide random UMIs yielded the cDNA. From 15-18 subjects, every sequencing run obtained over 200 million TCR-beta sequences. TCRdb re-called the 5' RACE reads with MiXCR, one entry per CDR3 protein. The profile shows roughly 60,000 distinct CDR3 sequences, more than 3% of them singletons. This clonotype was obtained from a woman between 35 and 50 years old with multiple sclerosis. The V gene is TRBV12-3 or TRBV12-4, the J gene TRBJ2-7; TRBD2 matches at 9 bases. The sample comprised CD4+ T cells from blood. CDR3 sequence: CASSTTTSGSYEQYF. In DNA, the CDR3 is TGTGCCAGCAGTACCACGACTAGCGGCTCCTACGAGCAGTACTTC.